This T cell receptor (beta chain) was captured in a study of blood T cell repertoires in COVID-19. Study summary: Samples came from the United States, Italy and Spain, spanning acute and convalescent COVID-19. Sample material is recorded as cDNA or gDNA derived from T cells, B-cell-depleted T cells, or PBMCs.

V was trimmed by 6 bases and J by 5 bases, leaving 10 bases between them. Germline V gives CDR1 SNHLY, CDR2 FYNNEI. CDR3 length: 12 residues. The age range of participants was about 18 to 90 years, with residence in about two dozen US areas. It was within 2 weeks before study entry that exposed participants met a COVID-19 case. The assay was immunoSEQ multiplex PCR, and TCRdb's table has in-frame clones only and misses some. The sample includes around 320,000 clones, over 90% of them seen just once. The clonotype originates from a woman aged 30 to 39 who had been exposed to COVID-19. This chain joins TRBV2 and TRBJ2-5; no clear D. Input material: PBMCs or T cells enriched from blood (not recorded which). The CDR3 region has the DNA TGTGCCAGCAGGCTAGAGGTGGAGACCCAGTACTTC. It yields the protein CASRLEVETQYF. Complete variable domain (other parts from reference TRBV2 and TRBJ2-5): EPEVTQTPSHQVTQMGQEVILRCVPISNHLYFYWYRQILGQKVEFLVSFYNNEISEKSEIFDDQFSVERPDGSNFTLKIRSTKLEDSAMYFCASRLEVETQYFGPGTRLLVL.